One and the same sample provided the 23 T cell receptor beta chains below, sequenced in a study of blood T cells in healthy people across ages. Through a sample-barcoded 5' primer and a J-beta primer mix, a second PCR was run for roughly 6 to 11 cycles. TCRdb reprocessed the 5' RACE reads via MiXCR and lists one record per CDR3 protein. The table has over 700,000 distinct CDR3 sequences, 40% to 65% seen once. The material sequenced was blood. Receptors originate from a man at least 80 years old in good health.

The chain uses TRBV11-1 and TRBJ2-7; 10 positions agree with TRBD2. The CDR3 runs to 20 residues. Germline assignment: CDR1 SGHAT and CDR2 FQDESV (reference sequence). Trimming at V came to 5 bases and at J to 1 base, leaving 20 bases not matched to a gene. The chain's CDR3 is CASSRTSLLTNSGGSYEQYF. The CDR3 nucleotides read TGTGCCAGCAGCCGTACGTCGCTACTAACAAATAGCGGGGGGTCCTACGAGCAGTACTTC.

The genes are TRBV4-1 and TRBJ1-1; 8 bases fit TRBD1. The V gene's germline CDR1 is MGHRA and CDR2 YSYEKL. V gave up 0 bases and J gave up 5 bases; unmatched junction bases: 14. The length of the CDR3 is 18 residues. The CDR3 nucleotides read TGCGCCAGCAGCCAAGACACGACAGGGGCGAAGGGAACAACTGAAGCTTTCTTT. Encoded protein: CASSQDTTGAKGTTEAFF.

The J gene is TRBJ2-1, the V gene TRBV6-5, with 9 bases matching TRBD2. V dropped 0 bases and J dropped 0; count of bases not matched to a gene: 0. Germline assignment: CDR1 MNHEY and CDR2 SVGAGI. This CDR3 spans 16 amino acids. The CDR3 loop reads CASSYSAGGSYNEQFF. The CDR3 DNA follows: TGTGCCAGCAGTTACTCAGCGGGGGGCTCCTACAATGAGCAGTTCTTC.

This sequence joins TRBV5-1 and TRBJ1-1; 8 positions match TRBD1. CDR1 and CDR2 (germline): SGHRS, YFSETQ. The V segment lost 7 bases and the J segment 4 bases; nucleotides outside the gene matches: 9. The CDR3 covers 14 residues. In DNA form, the CDR3 reads TGCGCCAGCTCCCGGACAGGGCTGAGCACTGAAGCTTTCTTT. Translated: CASSRTGLSTEAFF.

The count of this clonotype is one. The rearrangement uses TRBV20-1 and TRBJ2-3; 15 bases line up with TRBD2. This CDR3 is built from 18 residues. V lost 8 bases and J lost 14; bases outside the gene matches: 26. Germline-derived CDR1 and CDR2 are DFQATT and SNEGSKA (reference sequence). The CDR3 is CSHLGLAGGQYRHRYAYF. The CDR3, as DNA: TGCAGTCACCTCGGACTAGCGGGAGGGCAGTACCGGCACAGATACGCGTATTTT.

This chain links TRBV12-3 or TRBV12-4 with TRBJ2-1; 7 bases agree with TRBD2. V shed 5 bases, J shed 2 bases, and the junction held 6 bases outside the gene matches. CDR3 length equals 15 residues. The CDR3 DNA sequence: TGTGCCAGCAGTCTAGGACTAGGGGCCTACAATGAGCAGTTCTTC. Protein: CASSLGLGAYNEQFF.

The CDR3 spells CASSEYGAALGTEAFF. The CDR3 region has the DNA TGTGCCAGCAGTGAATATGGGGCAGCCTTGGGCACTGAAGCTTTCTTT. The V call is TRBV25-1, the J call TRBJ1-1, with D possibly matching TRBD1 (5 bases). V lost 0 bases and J 4 bases, leaving 15 bases between the germline ends. The CDR3 runs 16 residues. Germline V CDR1 and CDR2: MGHDK, SYGVNS.

The chain carries TRBV20-1 and TRBJ2-3; tentative D call: TRBD1 (5 bases). With 0 bases removed from V and 2 bases from J, the gap between germline ends came to 12 bases. CDR3 size: 15 residues. Germline V gene data show CDR1 as DFQATT and CDR2 as SNEGSKA (reference sequence). Written as DNA, the CDR3 is TGCAGTGCTAGAGATCTTCACAGGAACACAGATACGCAGTATTTT. This translates into CSARDLHRNTDTQYF.

This clonotype was picked up a small number of times. The V gene is TRBV21-1, the J gene TRBJ2-4. The J call may be in error: the DNA end matches TRBJ2-7 better. TRBV21-1 is flagged as a pseudogene. This CDR3 has 14 amino acids. The chain's CDR3 is CASSKVGILYEQYF. CDR3 in DNA: TGTGCCAGCAGCAAAGTTGGGATCCTTTACGAGCAGTACTTC.

This clonotype was seen just once. This sequence joins TRBV27 and TRBJ2-7; D might be TRBD1 (5 bases). The CDR3 totals 14 residues. With 2 bases removed from V and 3 bases from J, the gap between germline ends came to 11 bases. Per germline, CDR1 MNHEY and CDR2 SMNVEV (reference sequence). CDR3 coding DNA: TGTGCCAGCAGTTTAAGCCAAGGGGTCTACGAGCAGTACTTC. Its protein product is CASSLSQGVYEQYF.

The rearrangement links TRBV27 to TRBJ2-1, with D tentatively TRBD2 (6 bases). V lost 8 bases to trimming and J lost 9 bases, with 20 bases between them. The CDR3 length is 14 residues. Germline lookup yields CDR1 MNHEY and CDR2 SMNVEV (reference sequence). Here the CDR3 DNA reads TGTGCCAGCTCCAGGGCTTCGGGGGTATCTGAGCAGTTCTTC. This encodes CASSRASGVSEQFF.

This chain connects TRBV2 to TRBJ2-4; D remains ambiguous. CDR1 SNHLY and CDR2 FYNNEI come from the germline V gene. This CDR3 has 13 amino acids. V dropped 4 bases and J dropped 5 bases, with 9 bases sitting between them. The CDR3 reads CASSGTLENIQYF. The DNA for the CDR3 is TGTGCCAGCAGTGGCACCTTAGAAAACATTCAGTACTTC.

This clonotype was recorded only once. The chain uses TRBV5-1 and TRBJ2-1; D ambiguous. The ends were cut back, 5 bases at V and 4 bases at J, with 16 bases in the middle. This CDR3 is built from 15 residues. Germline V gene data show CDR1 as SGHRS and CDR2 as YFSETQ. The CDR3 protein is CASSYLQGLYNEQFF. CDR3 DNA sequence: TGCGCCAGCAGTTACCTCCAAGGGCTATACAATGAGCAGTTCTTC. Drawing the rest from reference TRBV5-1 and TRBJ2-1, the complete variable domain is KAGVTQTPRYLIKTRGQQVTLSCSPISGHRSVSWYQQTPGQGLQFLFEYFSETQRNKGNFPGRFSGRQFSNSRSEMNVSTLELGDSALYLCASSYLQGLYNEQFFGPGTRLTVL.

The genes are TRBV7-2 and TRBJ2-1; TRBD2 agrees at 7 bases. This CDR3 has 15 amino acids. Germline V gene lookup returns CDR1 SGHTA and CDR2 FQGNSA. J lost 8 bases, V lost 5 bases, and 12 bases had no gene match. The CDR3 is CASSGGGSGWDEQFF. The CDR3 region has the DNA TGTGCCAGCAGCGGGGGGGGATCGGGATGGGATGAGCAGTTCTTC.

This rearrangement joins TRBV12-3 or TRBV12-4 to TRBJ1-2; D uncertain. Trimming stripped 5 bases from V and 1 base from J, with 17 bases between. The length of the CDR3 is 16 residues. CDR3: CASSLGGTVLNYGYTF. The CDR3 nucleotides read TGTGCCAGCAGTCTCGGAGGCACAGTTCTTAACTATGGCTACACCTTC.

The rearrangement joins TRBV28 to TRBJ2-7; 10 bases map to TRBD2. Germline V lookup: CDR1 MDHEN, CDR2 SYDVKM. Trimming took 4 bases from V and 7 from J; bases not matched to a gene: 10. The CDR3 is 15 residues long. The CDR3 nucleotides are TGTGCCAGCAGTTGGTCTAGGGGACTAGCGAGAGAGCAGTACTTC. This sequence encodes CASSWSRGLAREQYF.

This clonotype has a single count. This chain joins TRBV7-2 and TRBJ1-5; D may be TRBD1 (6 bases). The CDR3 loop spans 14 amino acids. CDR1 SGHTA and CDR2 FQGNSA come from the germline V gene. Trimming left V 3 bases short and J 4 bases short, with 10 bases between. The CDR3 nucleotides are TGTGCCAGCAGCTTTATGCAGGGGAATCAGCCCCAGCATTTT. It translates to CASSFMQGNQPQHF.

The V gene is TRBV27, the J gene TRBJ2-4; tentative D call: TRBD1 (6 bases). The J call is doubtful: the DNA matches TRBJ2-7 better. CDR3 length: 15 residues. Germline V gene lookup returns CDR1 MNHEY and CDR2 SMNVEV (reference sequence). CDR3 coding DNA: TGTGCCAGCGGCTCCCCAGGGGATCCCACCTACGAGCAGTACTTC. It yields the protein CASGSPGDPTYEQYF.

This chain connects TRBV5-4 to TRBJ2-1; maybe TRBD2 (5 bases). The CDR3 sequence is 15 residues long. V lost 4 bases, J lost 4 bases, and 15 bases lay in between. The V gene's germline CDR1 is SGHNT and CDR2 YYREEE (reference sequence). This chain's CDR3 is CASSQAARGYNEQFF. CDR3 nucleotides: TGTGCCAGCAGCCAAGCGGCCCGGGGTTACAATGAGCAGTTCTTC. Full variable domain (outside the CDR3, taken from reference TRBV5-4 and TRBJ2-1): ETGVTQSPTHLIKTRGQQVTLRCSSQSGHNTVSWYQQALGQGPQFIFQYYREEENGRGNFPPRFSGLQFPNYSSELNVNALELDDSALYLCASSQAARGYNEQFFGPGTRLTVL.

This clonotype was counted between two and nine times. The chain joins TRBV20-1 to TRBJ2-1; 12 nucleotides align to TRBD2. V shed 6 bases and J 6 bases; nucleotides not matched to a gene: 9. The CDR3 length is 15 residues. Looked up from germline, CDR1 is DFQATT and CDR2 is SNEGSKA (reference sequence). For the CDR3, the DNA is TGCAGTGCCCCGCGACGGACTAGCGGGATCAATGAGCAGTTCTTC. This codes for CSAPRRTSGINEQFF.

V is TRBV18 and J is TRBJ1-4; D remains unclear. V lost 3 bases and J 5 bases, leaving 10 bases between the germline ends. CDR3 length equals 14 residues. CDR1 is KGHSH and CDR2 is LQKENI in the germline V gene. DNA of the CDR3: TGTGCCAGCTCACCTAGCAGGCTAAATGAAAAACTGTTTTTT. Translation gives CASSPSRLNEKLFF.

This clonotype showed up just a few times. V and J are TRBV24-1 and TRBJ2-5, with 9 bases identical to TRBD1. With V trimmed by 5 bases and J by 11 bases, 14 bases remained unmatched. The CDR3 runs to 15 residues. From germline, CDR1 is KGHDR and CDR2 SFDVKD. DNA for the CDR3: TGTGCCACCAGTGGCTCGGACAGGGGCGGGAATGAGCAGTACTTC. This gives the protein CATSGSDRGGNEQYF.

J is TRBJ2-1 and V is TRBV10-3, with 14 bases identical to TRBD2. The CDR3 runs 16 residues. The trim removed 7 bases at V and 4 bases at J, leaving 6 bases unmatched. Germline loops: CDR1 ENHRY, CDR2 SYGVKD. CDR3 in amino acids: CAITGTSGSRYNEQFF. The CDR3 DNA reads as TGTGCCATCACCGGGACTAGCGGGAGTAGGTACAATGAGCAGTTCTTC.